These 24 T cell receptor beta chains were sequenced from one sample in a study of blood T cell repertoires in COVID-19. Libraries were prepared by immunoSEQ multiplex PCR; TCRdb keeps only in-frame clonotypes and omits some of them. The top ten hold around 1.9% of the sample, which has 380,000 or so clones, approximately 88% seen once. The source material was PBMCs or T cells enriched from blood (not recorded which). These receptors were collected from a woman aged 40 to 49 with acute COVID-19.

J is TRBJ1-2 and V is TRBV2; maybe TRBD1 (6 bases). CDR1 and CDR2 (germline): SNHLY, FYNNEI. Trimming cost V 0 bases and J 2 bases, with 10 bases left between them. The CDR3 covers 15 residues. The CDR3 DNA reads TGTGCCAGCAGTGAAGCGGTGGACAGCAACTATGGCTACACCTTC. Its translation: CASSEAVDSNYGYTF.

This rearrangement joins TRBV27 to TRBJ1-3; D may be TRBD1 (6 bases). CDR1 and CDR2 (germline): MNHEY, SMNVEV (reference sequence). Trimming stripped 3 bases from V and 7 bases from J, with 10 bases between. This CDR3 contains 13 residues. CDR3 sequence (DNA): TGTGCCAGCAGTTTCGGCAGGGGCAACACCATATATTTT. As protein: CASSFGRGNTIYF.

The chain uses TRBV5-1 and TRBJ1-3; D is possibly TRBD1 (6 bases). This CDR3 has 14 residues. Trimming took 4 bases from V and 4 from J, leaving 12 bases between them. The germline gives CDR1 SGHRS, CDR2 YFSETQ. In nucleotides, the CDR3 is TGCGCCAGCAGCCCGGGGCAGGGGGGAAACACCATATATTTT. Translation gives CASSPGQGGNTIYF.

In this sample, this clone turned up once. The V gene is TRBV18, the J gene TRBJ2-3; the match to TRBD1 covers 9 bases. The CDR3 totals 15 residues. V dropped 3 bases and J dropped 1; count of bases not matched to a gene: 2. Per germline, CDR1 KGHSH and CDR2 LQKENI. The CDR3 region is CASSPGQGRTDTQYF. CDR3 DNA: TGTGCCAGCTCACCGGGACAGGGACGCACAGATACGCAGTATTTT.

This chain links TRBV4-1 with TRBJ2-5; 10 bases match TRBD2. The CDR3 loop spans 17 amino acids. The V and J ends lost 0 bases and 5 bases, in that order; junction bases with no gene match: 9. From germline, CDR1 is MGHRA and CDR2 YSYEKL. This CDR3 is CASSQDVIAGGRETQYF. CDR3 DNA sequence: TGCGCCAGCAGCCAAGATGTGATAGCGGGGGGCCGGGAGACCCAGTACTTC.

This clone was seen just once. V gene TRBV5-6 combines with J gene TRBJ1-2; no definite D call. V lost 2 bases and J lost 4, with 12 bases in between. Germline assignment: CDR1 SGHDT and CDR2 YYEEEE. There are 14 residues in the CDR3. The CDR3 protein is CASSFDGGLYGYTF. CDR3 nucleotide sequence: TGTGCCAGCAGCTTCGACGGAGGCCTCTATGGCTACACCTTC.

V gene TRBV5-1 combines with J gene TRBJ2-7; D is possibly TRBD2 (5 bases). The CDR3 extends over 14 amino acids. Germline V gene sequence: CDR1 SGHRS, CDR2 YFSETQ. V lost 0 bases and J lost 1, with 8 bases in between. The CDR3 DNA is TGCGCCAGCAGCTTGGCCGGGGAGTCCTACGAGCAGTACTTC. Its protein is CASSLAGESYEQYF.

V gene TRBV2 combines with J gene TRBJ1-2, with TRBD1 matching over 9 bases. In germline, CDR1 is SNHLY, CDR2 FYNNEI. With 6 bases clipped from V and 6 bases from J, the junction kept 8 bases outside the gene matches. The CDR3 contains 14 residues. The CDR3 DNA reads TGTGCCAGCAGCGCCGGGACAGGGTATCATGGCTACACCTTC. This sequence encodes CASSAGTGYHGYTF.

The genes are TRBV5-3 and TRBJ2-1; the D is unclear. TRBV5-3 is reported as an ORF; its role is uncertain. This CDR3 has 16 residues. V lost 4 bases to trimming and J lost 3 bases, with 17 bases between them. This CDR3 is CARSVPLRYNYNEQFF. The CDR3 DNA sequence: TGTGCCAGAAGCGTACCTCTCAGGTATAACTACAATGAGCAGTTCTTC.

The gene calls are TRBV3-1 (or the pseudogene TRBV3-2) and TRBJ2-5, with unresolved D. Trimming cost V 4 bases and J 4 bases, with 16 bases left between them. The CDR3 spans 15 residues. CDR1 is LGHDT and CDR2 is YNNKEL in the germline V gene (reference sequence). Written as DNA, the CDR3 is TGTGCCAGCAGCCTGGCGTGGTCTAGTCGAGAGACCCAGTACTTC. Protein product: CASSLAWSSRETQYF.

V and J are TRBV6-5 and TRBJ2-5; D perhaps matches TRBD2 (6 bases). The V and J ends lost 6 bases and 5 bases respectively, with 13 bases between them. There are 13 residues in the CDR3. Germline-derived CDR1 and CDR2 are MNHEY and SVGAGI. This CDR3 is CASSPGLIETQYF. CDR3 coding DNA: TGTGCCAGCAGCCCCGGACTAATCGAGACCCAGTACTTC.

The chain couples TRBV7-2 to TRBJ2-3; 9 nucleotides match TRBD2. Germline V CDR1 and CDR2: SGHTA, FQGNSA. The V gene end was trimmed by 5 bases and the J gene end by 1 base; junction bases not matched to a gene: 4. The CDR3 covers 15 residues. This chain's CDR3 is CASSPWTSGTDTQYF. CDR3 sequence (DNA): TGTGCCAGCAGCCCCTGGACTAGCGGCACAGATACGCAGTATTTT.

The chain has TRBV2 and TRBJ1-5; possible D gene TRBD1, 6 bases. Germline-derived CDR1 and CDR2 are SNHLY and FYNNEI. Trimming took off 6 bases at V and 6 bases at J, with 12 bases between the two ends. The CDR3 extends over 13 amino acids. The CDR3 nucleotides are TGTGCCAGCAGCGCAGGGGAGCGTCAGCCCCAGCATTTT. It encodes CASSAGERQPQHF.

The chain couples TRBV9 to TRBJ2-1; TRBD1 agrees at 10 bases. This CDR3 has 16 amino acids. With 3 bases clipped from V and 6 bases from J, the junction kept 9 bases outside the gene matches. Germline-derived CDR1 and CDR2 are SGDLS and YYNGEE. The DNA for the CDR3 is TGTGCCAGCAGCGCATTCTCCGGGACAGGGGTCAATGAGCAGTTCTTC. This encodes CASSAFSGTGVNEQFF.

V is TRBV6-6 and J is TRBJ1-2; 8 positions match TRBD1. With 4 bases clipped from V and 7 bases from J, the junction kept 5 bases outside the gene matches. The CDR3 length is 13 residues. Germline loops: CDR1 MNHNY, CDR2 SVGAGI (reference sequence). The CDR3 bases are TGTGCCAGCAGTTCGACAGGGGACGGTGGCTACACCTTC. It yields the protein CASSSTGDGGYTF.

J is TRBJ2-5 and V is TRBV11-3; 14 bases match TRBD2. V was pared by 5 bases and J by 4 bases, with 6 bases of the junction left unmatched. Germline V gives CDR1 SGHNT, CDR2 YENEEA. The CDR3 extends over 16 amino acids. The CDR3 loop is CASSLGLAGEGETQYF. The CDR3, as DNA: TGTGCCAGCAGCCTGGGACTAGCGGGGGAGGGAGAGACCCAGTACTTC.

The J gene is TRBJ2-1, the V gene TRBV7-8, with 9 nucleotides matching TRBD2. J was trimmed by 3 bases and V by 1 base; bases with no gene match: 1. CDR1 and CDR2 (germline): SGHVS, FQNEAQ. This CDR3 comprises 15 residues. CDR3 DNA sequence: TGTGCCAGCAGCTTAGAACTAGCGGGCTACAATGAGCAGTTCTTC. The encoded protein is CASSLELAGYNEQFF.

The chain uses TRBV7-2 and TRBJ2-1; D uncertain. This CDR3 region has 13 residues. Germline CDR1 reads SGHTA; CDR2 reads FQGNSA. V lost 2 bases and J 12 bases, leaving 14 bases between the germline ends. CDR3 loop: CASSLPSQLGQFF. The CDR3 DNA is TGTGCCAGCAGCTTACCCTCACAGTTAGGGCAGTTCTTC.

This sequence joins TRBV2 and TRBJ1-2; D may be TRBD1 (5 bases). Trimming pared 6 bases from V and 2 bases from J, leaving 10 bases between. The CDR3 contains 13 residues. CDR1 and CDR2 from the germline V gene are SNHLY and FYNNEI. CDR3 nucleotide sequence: TGTGCCAGCAGACCGGACATCAACTATGGCTACACCTTC. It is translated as CASRPDINYGYTF.

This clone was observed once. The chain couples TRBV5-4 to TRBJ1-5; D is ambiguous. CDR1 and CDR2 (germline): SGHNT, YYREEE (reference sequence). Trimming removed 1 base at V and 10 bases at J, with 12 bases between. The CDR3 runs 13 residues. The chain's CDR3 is CASSLMTTGPQHF. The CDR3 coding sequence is TGTGCCAGCAGCTTGATGACCACGGGACCCCAGCATTTT.

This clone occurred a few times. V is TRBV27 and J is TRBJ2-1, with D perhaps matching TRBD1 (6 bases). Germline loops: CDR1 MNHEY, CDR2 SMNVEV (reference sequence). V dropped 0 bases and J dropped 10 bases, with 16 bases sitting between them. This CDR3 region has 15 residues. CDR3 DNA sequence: TGTGCCAGCAGTTTATCGCTAGGGGTAGGGGGAGAGCAGTTCTTC. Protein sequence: CASSLSLGVGGEQFF.

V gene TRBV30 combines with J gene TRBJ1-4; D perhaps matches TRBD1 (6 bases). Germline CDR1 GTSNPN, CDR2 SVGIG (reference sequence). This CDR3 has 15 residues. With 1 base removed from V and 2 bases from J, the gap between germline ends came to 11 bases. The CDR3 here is CAWSGGGVTNEKLFF. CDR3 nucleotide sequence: TGTGCCTGGAGTGGAGGGGGAGTGACTAATGAAAAACTGTTTTTT.

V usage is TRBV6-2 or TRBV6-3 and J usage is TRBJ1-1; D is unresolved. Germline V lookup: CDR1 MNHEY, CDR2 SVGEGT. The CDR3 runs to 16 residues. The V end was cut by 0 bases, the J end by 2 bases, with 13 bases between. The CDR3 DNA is TGTGCCAGCAGTTACTCGGTTAGGAGCTACAACACTGAAGCTTTCTTT. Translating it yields CASSYSVRSYNTEAFF.

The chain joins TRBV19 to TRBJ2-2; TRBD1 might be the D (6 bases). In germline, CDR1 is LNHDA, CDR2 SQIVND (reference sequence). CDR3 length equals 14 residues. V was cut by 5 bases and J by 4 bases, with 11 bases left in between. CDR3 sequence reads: CASSHQGSTGELFF. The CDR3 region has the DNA TGTGCCAGTAGTCACCAGGGGAGCACCGGGGAGCTGTTTTTT. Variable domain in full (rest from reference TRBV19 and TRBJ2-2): DGGITQSPKYLFRKEGQNVTLSCEQNLNHDAMYWYRQDPGQGLRLIYYSQIVNDFQKGDIAEGYSVSREKKESFPLTVTSAQKNPTAFYLCASSHQGSTGELFFGEGSRLTVL.